This T cell receptor beta chain comes out of a study of patients and donors after allogeneic stem cell transplantation. Germline V CDR1 and CDR2: SGHRS, YFSETQ. This CDR3 contains 21 residues. V was pared by 4 bases and J by 0 bases, with 21 bases of the junction left unmatched. Each CDR3 protein is one row after TCRdb ran MiXCR on the RT-PCR reads. The sample records 25,000 to 30,000 distinct CDR3 sequences, around 7.9% being singletons. This clonotype was counted ten times or more. This chain connects TRBV5-1 to TRBJ2-1; 8 positions match TRBD1. The receptor comes from a human donor who was either an allogeneic HSCT recipient or a stem cell or donor lymphocyte infusion donor (not recorded which). It is not recorded whose cells these are; they may come from a transplant donor. The material sequenced was blood, either unsorted or a sorted T cell fraction (not recorded which). This CDR3 reads CASSHLGPFQGASSSYNEQFF. The DNA of the CDR3 is TGCGCCAGCAGCCACCTGGGGCCGTTCCAGGGGGCGTCTAGCTCCTACAATGAGCAGTTCTTC.